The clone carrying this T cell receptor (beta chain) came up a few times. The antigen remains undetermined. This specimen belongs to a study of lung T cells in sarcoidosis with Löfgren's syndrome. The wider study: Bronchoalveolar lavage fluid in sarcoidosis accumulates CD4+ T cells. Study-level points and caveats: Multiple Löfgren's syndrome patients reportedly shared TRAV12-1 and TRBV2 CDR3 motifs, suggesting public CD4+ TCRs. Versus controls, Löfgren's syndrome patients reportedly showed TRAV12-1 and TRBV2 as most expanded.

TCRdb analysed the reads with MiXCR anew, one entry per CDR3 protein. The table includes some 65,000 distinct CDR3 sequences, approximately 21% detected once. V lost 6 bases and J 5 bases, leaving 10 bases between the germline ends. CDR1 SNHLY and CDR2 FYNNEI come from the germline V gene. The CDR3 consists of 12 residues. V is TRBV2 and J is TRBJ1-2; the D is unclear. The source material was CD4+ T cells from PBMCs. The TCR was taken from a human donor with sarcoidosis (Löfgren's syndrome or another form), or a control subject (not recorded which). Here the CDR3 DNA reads TGTGCCAGCAGCCCAACGGGATATGGCTACACCTTC. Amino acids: CASSPTGYGYTF. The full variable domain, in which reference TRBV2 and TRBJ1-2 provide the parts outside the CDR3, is EPEVTQTPSHQVTQMGQEVILRCVPISNHLYFYWYRQILGQKVEFLVSFYNNEISEKSEIFDDQFSVERPDGSNFTLKIRSTKLEDSAMYFCASSPTGYGYTFGSGTRLTVV.